This is a list of T cell receptor beta chains from one sample in a study of blood T cell repertoires in COVID-19. Sequenced by immunoSEQ multiplex PCR; TCRdb stores in-frame clones only, minus some. The repertoire holds 200,000 or so clones, with roughly 90% as singletons. The sequencing input was peripheral blood. These receptors all come from a woman in her thirties or forties who had recovered from COVID-19. Each CDR3 is given with its conserved first and last residue. The order of the fields is V gene, CDR3 length, D gene, clone size, J gene, CDR3 protein, CDR3 DNA. A D gene is named only where the DNA matches it firmly. Rows may omit the clone size; those that give it use once, few, many or a size class.

V: TRBV27; length: 15; D: NA; size: NA; J: TRBJ1-6; CDR3: CASRYKTGDNSPLHF; DNA: TGTGCCAGCAGATACAAGACAGGTGATAATTCACCCCTCCACTTT
V: TRBV9; length: 16; D: NA; size: NA; J: TRBJ1-6; CDR3: CASSAMGGPLNSPLHF; DNA: TGTGCCAGCAGCGCCATGGGAGGGCCGCTTAATTCACCCCTCCACTTT
V: TRBV6-5; length: 14; D: TRBD2; size: NA; J: TRBJ2-7; CDR3: CASSLAGESYEQYF; DNA: TGTGCCAGCAGTTTAGCGGGAGAATCCTACGAGCAGTACTTC
V: TRBV7-2; length: 14; D: TRBD1; size: NA; J: TRBJ1-1; CDR3: CASSQTGISAEAFF; DNA: TGTGCCAGCAGCCAGACAGGGATTAGCGCTGAAGCTTTCTTT
V: TRBV2; length: 20; D: TRBD1; size: NA; J: TRBJ1-4; CDR3: CASSDLRVGGQAATNEKLFF; DNA: TGTGCCAGCAGTGATCTGAGGGTTGGGGGACAGGCGGCAACTAATGAAAAACTGTTTTTT
V: TRBV7-2; length: 14; D: NA; size: NA; J: TRBJ2-1; CDR3: CASRPGTSYSEQFF; DNA: TGTGCCAGCAGACCCGGGACTTCGTATTCTGAGCAGTTCTTC
V: TRBV6-2/TRBV6-3; length: 16; D: TRBD2; size: once; J: TRBJ2-5; CDR3: CASSSRTSGSQETQYF; DNA: TGTGCCAGCAGTTCGAGGACTAGCGGGAGCCAAGAGACCCAGTACTTC
V: TRBV28; length: 15; D: TRBD1; size: NA; J: TRBJ2-3; CDR3: CASSLSQGGTDTQYF; DNA: TGTGCCAGCAGTTTATCACAGGGGGGCACAGATACGCAGTATTTT
V: TRBV28; length: 15; D: TRBD1; size: few; J: TRBJ1-6; CDR3: CASSSGTDYNSPLHF; DNA: TGTGCCAGCAGTTCCGGGACAGATTATAATTCACCCCTCCACTTT
V: TRBV5-1; length: 14; D: TRBD2; size: NA; J: TRBJ2-5; CDR3: CASSLAGGRETQYF; DNA: TGCGCCAGCAGCTTGGCCGGCGGGAGAGAGACCCAGTACTTC
V: TRBV5-4; length: 18; D: TRBD2; size: NA; J: TRBJ2-3; CDR3: CASSKGTSRRQGTDTQYF; DNA: TGTGCCAGCAGCAAAGGGACTAGCAGGAGACAGGGCACAGATACGCAGTATTTT
V: TRBV4-1; length: 18; D: TRBD2; size: NA; J: TRBJ2-7; CDR3: CASSQASGLAESSYEQYF; DNA: TGCGCCAGCAGCCAAGCTTCAGGGCTAGCGGAATCTTCCTACGAGCAGTACTTC
V: TRBV10-3; length: 11; D: NA; size: few; J: TRBJ2-7; CDR3: CAISDTYEQYF; DNA: TGTGCCATCAGTGACACCTACGAGCAGTACTTC
V: TRBV19; length: 16; D: NA; size: NA; J: TRBJ1-1; CDR3: CASSIGTKRVNTEAFF; DNA: TGTGCCAGTAGTATTGGAACGAAACGGGTGAACACTGAAGCTTTCTTT
V: TRBV9; length: 16; D: TRBD2; size: NA; J: TRBJ2-1; CDR3: CASSVTSGNFYNEQFF; DNA: TGTGCCAGCAGCGTGACTAGCGGGAATTTTTACAATGAGCAGTTCTTC
V: TRBV10-3; length: 13; D: TRBD1; size: NA; J: TRBJ2-7; CDR3: CAIKTGDSYEQYF; DNA: TGTGCCATCAAGACAGGGGATTCCTACGAGCAGTATTTC
V: TRBV29-1; length: 13; D: NA; size: NA; J: TRBJ1-4; CDR3: CSVASGKREKLFF; DNA: TGCAGCGTTGCATCGGGGAAAAGGGAAAAACTGTTTTTT
V: TRBV18; length: 16; D: TRBD2; size: many; J: TRBJ2-2; CDR3: CASSPREGPNTGELFF; DNA: TGTGCCAGCTCACCACGGGAGGGGCCGAACACCGGGGAGCTGTTTTTT
V: TRBV9; length: 14; D: NA; size: NA; J: TRBJ2-7; CDR3: CASSVASEGHEQYF; DNA: TGTGCCAGCAGCGTAGCTTCGGAGGGGCACGAGCAGTACTTC
V: TRBV7-8; length: 15; D: TRBD2; size: once; J: TRBJ2-1; CDR3: CASSFTSGTNNEQFF; DNA: TGTGCCAGCAGCTTCACTAGCGGAACGAACAATGAGCAGTTCTTC
V: TRBV18; length: 15; D: TRBD2; size: NA; J: TRBJ2-1; CDR3: CASSPGLAGGNEQFF; DNA: TGTGCCAGCTCACCAGGTCTAGCGGGAGGCAATGAGCAGTTCTTC
V: TRBV5-1; length: 15; D: TRBD1; size: NA; J: TRBJ1-1; CDR3: CASSLSSGGTAEAFF; DNA: TGCGCCAGCAGCTTGTCTTCGGGCGGGACAGCGGAAGCTTTCTTT
V: TRBV6-5; length: 14; D: TRBD1; size: NA; J: TRBJ1-3; CDR3: CASSYLGQGNTIYF; DNA: TGTGCCAGCAGTTATTTGGGACAGGGAAACACCATATATTTT
V: TRBV28; length: 14; D: NA; size: NA; J: TRBJ2-3; CDR3: CASTPTGYTDTQYF; DNA: TGTGCCAGCACCCCAACCGGGTACACAGATACGCAGTATTTT
V: TRBV7-9; length: 15; D: TRBD1; size: NA; J: TRBJ2-1; CDR3: CASSLTGGNYNEQFF; DNA: TGTGCCAGCAGCTTAACAGGGGGGAACTACAATGAGCAGTTCTTC
V: TRBV5-1; length: 15; D: NA; size: NA; J: TRBJ2-3; CDR3: CASSLNGGDTDTQYF; DNA: TGCGCCAGCAGCTTAAACGGAGGGGACACAGATACGCAGTATTTT
V: TRBV4-2; length: 15; D: TRBD2; size: NA; J: TRBJ2-3; CDR3: CASSQDGTNTDTQYF; DNA: TGTGCCAGCAGCCAAGATGGGACTAACACAGATACGCAGTATTTT
V: TRBV9; length: 19; D: TRBD2; size: few; J: TRBJ2-2; CDR3: CASSVDTLAGGVNTGELFF; DNA: TGTGCCAGCAGCGTAGATACCCTAGCGGGAGGGGTGAACACCGGGGAGCTGTTTTTT
V: TRBV3-1/TRBV3-2; length: 14; D: TRBD1; size: NA; J: TRBJ2-7; CDR3: CASARGTGIYEQYF; DNA: TGTGCCAGCGCGAGGGGGACAGGGATATACGAGCAGTACTTC
V: TRBV15; length: 13; D: NA; size: few; J: TRBJ2-7; CDR3: CATRPQGIYEQYF; DNA: TGTGCCACCAGACCTCAGGGAATCTACGAGCAGTACTTC
V: TRBV6-1; length: 16; D: TRBD1; size: NA; J: TRBJ1-5; CDR3: CASSALDRGSNQPQHF; DNA: TGTGCCAGCAGTGCTCTCGACAGGGGGTCTAATCAGCCCCAGCATTTT
V: TRBV2; length: 15; D: NA; size: few; J: TRBJ2-2; CDR3: CASRRAGANTGELFF; DNA: TGTGCCAGCAGGCGGGCGGGCGCGAACACCGGGGAGCTGTTTTTT
V: TRBV5-5; length: 14; D: TRBD2; size: NA; J: TRBJ2-7; CDR3: CASSLGTSGGEQYF; DNA: TGTGCCAGCAGCTTGGGGACTAGCGGGGGCGAGCAGTACTTC
V: TRBV6-5; length: 14; D: TRBD1; size: NA; J: TRBJ1-1; CDR3: CASSWTGPASQAFF; DNA: TGTGCCAGCAGCTGGACAGGTCCTGCTAGTCAAGCTTTCTTT
V: TRBV20-1; length: 11; D: NA; size: NA; J: TRBJ2-1; CDR3: CSARSQREQFF; DNA: TGCAGTGCTAGGTCCCAGCGTGAGCAGTTCTTC
V: TRBV9; length: 15; D: TRBD1; size: NA; J: TRBJ1-6; CDR3: CASSPGQGKNSPLHF; DNA: TGTGCCAGCAGCCCGGGACAGGGGAAGAATTCACCCCTCCACTTT
V: TRBV30; length: 13; D: NA; size: NA; J: TRBJ2-3; CDR3: CAWSVLVGDTQYF; DNA: TGTGCCTGGAGTGTACTAGTGGGAGATACGCAGTATTTT
V: TRBV7-2; length: 17; D: NA; size: NA; J: TRBJ2-1; CDR3: CASSSRYTSGSYNEQFF; DNA: TGTGCCAGCAGCTCCCGATATACCTCCGGCTCCTACAATGAGCAGTTCTTC
V: TRBV5-1; length: 14; D: NA; size: NA; J: TRBJ1-2; CDR3: CASRTGTPFYGYTF; DNA: TGCGCCAGCCGAACCGGGACACCCTTCTATGGCTACACCTTC
V: TRBV28; length: 14; D: NA; size: NA; J: TRBJ2-6; CDR3: CASSPQGGANVLTF; DNA: TGTGCCAGCAGTCCACAGGGTGGGGCCAACGTCCTGACTTTC
V: TRBV7-2; length: 15; D: NA; size: NA; J: TRBJ2-7; CDR3: CASSSPGDGTYEQYF; DNA: TGTGCCAGCAGCTCGCCAGGCGATGGTACCTACGAGCAGTACTTC
V: TRBV28; length: 15; D: TRBD1; size: NA; J: TRBJ1-3; CDR3: CASSWGGTDGNTIYF; DNA: TGTGCCAGCAGTTGGGGCGGGACAGATGGAAACACCATATATTTT
V: TRBV7-2; length: 15; D: TRBD1; size: NA; J: TRBJ1-2; CDR3: CASSLTTGTGYGYTF; DNA: TGTGCCAGCAGCTTAACAACCGGGACAGGCTATGGCTACACCTTC
V: TRBV29-1; length: 13; D: NA; size: NA; J: TRBJ2-3; CDR3: CSPQGVGTDTQYF; DNA: TGCAGCCCCCAGGGCGTGGGCACAGATACGCAGTATTTT
V: TRBV7-9; length: 13; D: NA; size: NA; J: TRBJ2-7; CDR3: CASSSTLSYEQYF; DNA: TGTGCCAGCAGTTCGACTCTATCCTACGAGCAGTACTTC
V: TRBV6-5; length: 16; D: NA; size: NA; J: TRBJ2-7; CDR3: CASSYSSGEGLNEQYF; DNA: TGTGCCAGCAGTTACTCGTCAGGGGAGGGTTTGAACGAGCAGTACTTC
V: TRBV15; length: 13; D: TRBD2; size: NA; J: TRBJ2-5; CDR3: CATTLAGGETQYF; DNA: TGTGCCACCACCCTAGCGGGAGGAGAGACCCAGTACTTC
V: TRBV4-2; length: 17; D: TRBD1; size: NA; J: TRBJ2-7; CDR3: CASSQRPSGTGSYEQYF; DNA: TGTGCCAGCAGCCAACGACCCTCCGGGACAGGATCCTACGAGCAGTACTTC
V: TRBV27; length: 13; D: TRBD2; size: NA; J: TRBJ2-3; CDR3: CASRLAATDTQYF; DNA: TGTGCCAGCAGGCTAGCGGCCACAGATACGCAGTATTTT
V: TRBV7-9; length: 15; D: NA; size: once; J: TRBJ1-4; CDR3: CASSTQGLGGEKLFF; DNA: TGTGCCAGCAGCACCCAGGGGTTAGGGGGTGAAAAACTGTTTTTT